This T cell receptor (beta chain) was sequenced during a study of T cell changes during pregnancy in multiple sclerosis. V gave up 3 bases and J gave up 0 bases, with 9 bases separating them. CDR3 length equals 14 residues. Germline-derived CDR1 and CDR2 are SGDLS and YYNGEE. Produced via immunoSEQ multiplex PCR; TCRdb's table is partial and in-frame only. The data contain about 70,000 clones, approximately 92% of them singletons. J is TRBJ1-2 and V is TRBV9; weak D call: TRBD1 (6 bases). The clonotype originates from a female donor with multiple sclerosis, enrolled in a pregnancy study. The input for sequencing was peripheral blood, taken before pregnancy. CDR3 nucleotides: TGTGCCAGCAGCGCAGGGGCAACTAACTATGGCTACACCTTC. Its translation is CASSAGATNYGYTF.